This TCR beta chain is drawn from a study of naive and memory T cell subsets. The CDR3 loop spans 15 amino acids. Trimming took 4 bases from V and 5 from J; bases not matched to a gene: 9. Per germline, CDR1 SGHRS and CDR2 YFSETQ. Concerning this clonotype: The antigen is not known.

Study results and limitations: From naive to CM, EM and EMRA, diversity decreased and Gini increased. Between naive and memory subsets, TCR abundance power law exponents differed.

Cells stained for CD3, CD4, CD8, CD45RA and CD27 were sorted into four subsets. Two oligonucleotides, mixed equimolar, formed the beta constant-region primer covering TRBC1 and TRBC2. TCRdb re-called the UMI-ligation and nested PCR reads through MiXCR, storing one row per CDR3 protein. The profile shows 2,500 to 3,500 distinct CDR3 sequences, roughly 8% of them singletons. This sequence was found in a human donor in good health. The sample consisted of effector memory CD8+ T cells from blood. Subset reported: effector memory, CD45RA- CD27-. V gene TRBV5-1 combines with J gene TRBJ2-7; 10 bases match TRBD1. For the CDR3, the DNA is TGCGCCAGCAGCCCATGGGGTGGGACAGGGGACGAGCAGTACTTC. Translated: CASSPWGGTGDEQYF.